A single sample is the source of the 4 T cell receptor beta chains below, sequenced in a study of identical twins' blood T cells. TCRdb processed the 5' RACE reads anew with MiXCR; each CDR3 protein has one entry. The sample has 350,000 to 400,000 distinct CDR3 sequences, over 25% seen once. Source material: PBMCs. These receptors came from a woman aged 18-50 years in good health.

V is TRBV7-2 and J is TRBJ2-3, with no clear D. With 5 bases removed from V and 0 bases from J, the gap between germline ends came to 9 bases. The length of the CDR3 is 14 residues. Germline assignment: CDR1 SGHTA and CDR2 FQGNSA. The CDR3 loop is CASSPWSSTDTQYF. The CDR3, as DNA: TGTGCCAGCAGCCCCTGGTCTAGCACAGATACGCAGTATTTT.

This clonotype was counted a few times. The chain employs TRBV10-2 and TRBJ2-3, with a possible D match to TRBD2 (5 bases). From germline, CDR1 is WSHSY and CDR2 SAAADI. V dropped 3 bases and J dropped 1 base, with 14 bases sitting between them. The CDR3 has 16 amino acids. The CDR3 coding sequence is TGCGCCAGCAGTGACTACCACCTGGAGGGCACAGATACGCAGTATTTT. Translated, it gives CASSDYHLEGTDTQYF.

A few counts support this clonotype. The chain joins TRBV10-3 to TRBJ1-5; no clear D. The CDR3 loop spans 12 amino acids. V was cut by 6 bases and J by 2 bases, with 5 bases left in between. The germline V gene has CDR1 ENHRY and CDR2 SYGVKD. CDR3 region: CAISSGNQPQHF. The CDR3 bases are TGTGCCATCAGCTCGGGCAATCAGCCCCAGCATTTT.

This clonotype has a handful of counts. The CDR3 loop is CASSLTVGHEQYF. The CDR3 nucleotides are TGTGCCAGCAGCTTAACGGTAGGCCACGAGCAGTACTTC. The chain links TRBV7-8 to TRBJ2-7; no reliable D call. Trimming left V 2 bases short and J 5 bases short, with 10 bases between. Germline-derived CDR1 and CDR2 are SGHVS and FQNEAQ. This CDR3 is built from 13 residues.